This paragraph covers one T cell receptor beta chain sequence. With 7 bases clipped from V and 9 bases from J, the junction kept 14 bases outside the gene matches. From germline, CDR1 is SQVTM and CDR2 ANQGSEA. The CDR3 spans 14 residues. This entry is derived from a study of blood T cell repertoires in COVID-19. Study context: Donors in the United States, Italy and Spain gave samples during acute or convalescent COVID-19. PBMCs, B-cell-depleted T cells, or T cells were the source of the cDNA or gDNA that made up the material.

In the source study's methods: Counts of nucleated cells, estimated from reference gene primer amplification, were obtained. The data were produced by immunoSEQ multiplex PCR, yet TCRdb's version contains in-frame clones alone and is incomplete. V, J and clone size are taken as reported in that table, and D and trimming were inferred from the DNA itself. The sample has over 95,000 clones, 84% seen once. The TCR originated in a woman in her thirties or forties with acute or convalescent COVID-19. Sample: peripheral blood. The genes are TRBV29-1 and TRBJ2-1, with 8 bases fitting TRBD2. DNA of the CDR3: TGCAGCGCCCGAGCGGGGGCCCGTAATAGTGAGCAGTTCTTC. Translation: CSARAGARNSEQFF.